The clone carrying this T cell receptor beta chain was counted many times. The antigen is unknown. This record belongs to a study of regulatory T cells in long-lasting Graves disease. Broader study findings: The study found TRBV28, TRBJ1-2 and TRBJ2-5 favored in persistent disease.

CDR3 length equals 18 residues. V trimming: 6 bases; J trimming: 0 bases; junction bases outside the gene matches: 15. This sample's time point: persistent/refractory GD, antithyroid drugs over 5 years with positive TRAb. After RNA was extracted from PBMCs, the TCR library was made from it. Building of the TCR beta libraries involved iRepertoire HTBI primers and Arm-PCR of CDR3 regions. TCRdb called the multiplex PCR reads again in MiXCR, with one record for every CDR3 protein. In the table there are approximately 500,000 distinct CDR3 sequences, 20% to 25% of which are singletons. This chain links TRBV12-3 or TRBV12-4 with TRBJ1-1, with TRBD1 identical over 8 bases. This TCR derives from a female donor with Graves disease. This material consisted of peripheral blood mononuclear cells (PBMCs), taken when the disease was refractory, from a patient treated with antithyroid drugs. In DNA form, the CDR3 reads TGTGCCAGCAGCCGGGAGGGACAGGCAACAAGACTGAACACTGAAGCTTTCTTT. This encodes CASSREGQATRLNTEAFF.